Presented here are 22 T cell receptor beta chains from one specimen sequenced in a study of T cells after yellow fever vaccination. A single record per CDR3 protein comes from TCRdb applying MiXCR to the 5' RACE reads. The data show about 75,000 distinct CDR3 sequences, approximately 7.3% seen once. This sample comprised CD8+ T cells sorted from PBMCs, obtained more than 8 days after the first yellow fever vaccination. The receptors were gathered from a man younger than 30 who received the YFV17D yellow fever vaccine.

This clonotype was counted ten times or more. The CDR3 DNA is TGTGCCAGCAGTTACTTGCACGTGAGGTACTCACCCCTCCACTTT. Amino acids: CASSYLHVRYSPLHF. This rearrangement joins TRBV6-5 to TRBJ1-6, with D uncertain. Germline V lookup: CDR1 MNHEY, CDR2 SVGAGI. CDR3 length equals 15 residues. V gave up 1 base and J gave up 10 bases, with 14 bases separating them.

Points on this clonotype: Since a much larger clone is just one base distant, this may be a read error. CDR3 in DNA: TGTTCCAGCAGTTTAGGGACTAGCAGCACCGGGGAGCTGTTTTTT. Its protein is CSSSLGTSSTGELFF. The J gene is TRBJ2-2, the V gene TRBV27; 9 nucleotides match TRBD2. The CDR3 is made up of 15 amino acids. Germline V gene data show CDR1 as MNHEY and CDR2 as SMNVEV (reference sequence).

This clonotype has only a few counts. The chain combines TRBV5-1 with TRBJ2-1; TRBD2 might be the D (6 bases). The CDR3 length is 14 residues. The V gene's germline CDR1 is SGHRS and CDR2 YFSETQ. Between the trimmed V and J ends, which lost 0 bases and 5 bases, there was a span of 9 bases. The CDR3 is CASSLELAHNEQFF. Here the CDR3 DNA reads TGCGCCAGCAGCTTGGAACTAGCCCACAATGAGCAGTTCTTC.

The rearrangement uses TRBV29-1 and TRBJ1-2; a weak D match, TRBD1 (6 bases). V lost 0 bases and J lost 8, with 16 bases in between. Looked up from germline, CDR1 is SQVTM and CDR2 is ANQGSEA. CDR3 length equals 14 residues. The CDR3 region has the DNA TGCAGCGTTGAAGATCGGGGGCAGGCAGGCGGCTACACCTTC. This translates into CSVEDRGQAGGYTF.

Only a few counts were recorded for this clonotype. CDR3 in DNA: TGCAGTGCTAGAGAGCACGGACAGGGGATTGGCTACACCTTC. Its protein is CSAREHGQGIGYTF. This rearrangement joins TRBV20-1 to TRBJ1-2; 9 bases are a match to TRBD1. This CDR3 has 14 amino acids. Per the germline V gene, CDR1 is DFQATT and CDR2 is SNEGSKA (reference sequence). With 0 bases clipped from V and 7 bases from J, the junction kept 6 bases outside the gene matches.

This clonotype was observed at least ten times. The J gene is TRBJ1-1, the V gene TRBV5-4; 7 nucleotides align to TRBD1. The trim removed 4 bases at V and 10 bases at J, leaving 10 bases unmatched. This CDR3 has 13 amino acids. CDR1 is SGHNT, CDR2 YYREEE, per germline (reference sequence). CDR3 bases: TGTGCCAGCAGCGGAGGGACAGCGGCACGAGCTTTCTTT. Encoded protein: CASSGGTAARAFF. The full variable domain, completed using reference TRBV5-4 and TRBJ1-1, is ETGVTQSPTHLIKTRGQQVTLRCSSQSGHNTVSWYQQALGQGPQFIFQYYREEENGRGNFPPRFSGLQFPNYSSELNVNALELDDSALYLCASSGGTAARAFFGQGTRLTVV.

The table lists this clonotype with many counts. The gene calls are TRBV7-9 and TRBJ2-3; tentative D call: TRBD2 (6 bases). V dropped 5 bases and J dropped 0 bases, with 9 bases sitting between them. From germline, CDR1 is SEHNR and CDR2 FQNEAQ (reference sequence). The CDR3 covers 14 residues. The chain's CDR3 is CASSPSGSTDTQYF. The CDR3 DNA follows: TGTGCCAGCAGCCCGAGCGGGAGCACAGATACGCAGTATTTT.

The table lists this clonotype with many counts. The V and J genes are TRBV7-2 and TRBJ2-2; D not resolved. Germline V gene sequence: CDR1 SGHTA, CDR2 FQGNSA. This CDR3 comprises 13 residues. The germline V and J ends were trimmed by 8 bases and 0 bases, with 7 bases remaining between them. Here the CDR3 DNA reads TGTGCCAGCCTTTACGCGAACACCGGGGAGCTGTTTTTT. It encodes CASLYANTGELFF.

This clonotype was recorded at least ten times. The chain carries TRBV29-1 and TRBJ1-4, with a weak D call TRBD1 (6 bases). Between the trimmed V and J ends, which lost 0 bases and 5 bases, there was a span of 10 bases. This CDR3 comprises 14 residues. CDR1 and CDR2 (germline): SQVTM, ANQGSEA. CDR3 sequence reads: CSVEEQGYNEKLFF. CDR3 sequence (DNA): TGCAGCGTTGAAGAACAGGGTTACAATGAAAAACTGTTTTTT.

The CDR3 DNA sequence: TGTGCCAGCAGCCCTACGGGCGGGGTTTTTGCCGGGGAGCTGTTTTTT. This translates into CASSPTGGVFAGELFF. The chain combines TRBV7-3 with TRBJ2-2; tentatively, D is TRBD2 (6 bases). Germline assignment: CDR1 SGHTA and CDR2 FQGTGA. The CDR3 has 16 residues. Trimming took 5 bases from V and 6 from J, leaving 19 bases between them.

V gene TRBV7-9 combines with J gene TRBJ2-2; D gene ambiguous. The CDR3 sequence is 13 residues long. The V gene's germline CDR1 is SEHNR and CDR2 FQNEAQ (reference sequence). The V end was cut by 5 bases, the J end by 4 bases, with 8 bases between. For the CDR3, the DNA is TGTGCCAGCAGCCCAGTGAGCACCGGGGAGCTGTTTTTT. Protein product: CASSPVSTGELFF.

This clonotype was seen only a few times. The chain combines TRBV7-9 with TRBJ2-1; no definite D call. The CDR3 contains 12 residues. V dropped 9 bases and J dropped 10 bases, with 16 bases sitting between them. Germline CDR1 SEHNR, CDR2 FQNEAQ (reference sequence). The CDR3 region is CASSTGPVEQFF. In nucleotides, the CDR3 is TGTGCCAGTTCGACTGGGCCCGTGGAGCAGTTCTTC.

This clonotype was detected ten times or more. This chain joins TRBV4-3 and TRBJ1-2; D gene unclear. Trimming took 1 base from V and 5 from J, leaving 8 bases between them. This CDR3 spans 13 amino acids. The germline V gene has CDR1 LGHNA and CDR2 YSLEER. CDR3 sequence reads: CASSQGSAYGYTF. CDR3 in DNA: TGCGCCAGCAGCCAAGGGTCAGCGTATGGCTACACCTTC.

In its sample, this clonotype was seen many times. The chain has TRBV6-1 and TRBJ1-5, with D uncertain. Germline CDR1 MNHNS, CDR2 SASEGT. This CDR3 region has 13 residues. V was trimmed by 3 bases and J by 6 bases, leaving 9 bases between them. The CDR3 protein is CASSDNNLQPQHF. The CDR3, as DNA: TGTGCCAGCAGTGATAACAACCTTCAGCCCCAGCATTTT.

This clonotype was detected a few times. V and J are TRBV10-3 and TRBJ2-7; D is ambiguous. The ends were cut back, 2 bases at V and 7 bases at J, with 12 bases in the middle. From germline, CDR1 is ENHRY and CDR2 SYGVKD. CDR3 length: 13 amino acids. This CDR3 reads CAISELAGYEQYV. In nucleotides, the CDR3 is TGTGCCATCAGTGAGCTGGCTGGGTATGAGCAGTACGTC.

This clonotype showed up many times. The chain combines TRBV2 with TRBJ2-1; 11 bases match TRBD2. The V and J ends lost 6 bases and 4 bases, in that order; junction bases with no gene match: 5. Germline CDR1 and CDR2: SNHLY and FYNNEI. The CDR3 consists of 15 residues. In DNA form, the CDR3 reads TGTGCCAGCAGGATTACTAGCGGGGGTTACAATGAGCAGTTCTTC. It codes for CASRITSGGYNEQFF.

This clonotype was found many times. This chain uses TRBV7-9 with TRBJ2-3; 8 bases agree with TRBD2. The V gene end was trimmed by 10 bases and the J gene end by 2 bases; junction bases not matched to a gene: 14. Per the germline V gene, CDR1 is SEHNR and CDR2 is FQNEAQ (reference sequence). This CDR3 comprises 16 residues. CDR3 in DNA: TGTGCCACATCACAGGAGAGCGGGGGACCCACAGATACGCAGTATTTT. Translation: CATSQESGGPTDTQYF.

This clonotype was picked up many times. The rearrangement uses TRBV4-1 and TRBJ1-4, with D uncertain. The CDR3 is made up of 11 amino acids. The V gene lost 4 bases and the J gene lost 8 bases, with 5 bases spanning the gap. Germline CDR1 MGHRA, CDR2 YSYEKL. The CDR3 here is CASSRGEKLFF. The CDR3 nucleotides read TGCGCCAGCAGCCGAGGCGAAAAACTGTTTTTT.

The chain recombines TRBV19 with TRBJ2-6; either TRBD1 or TRBD2 may supply D (5 bases each). The CDR3 totals 13 residues. Trimming left V 10 bases short and J 2 bases short, with 9 bases between. Germline CDR1 LNHDA, CDR2 SQIVND (reference sequence). CDR3 residues: CATGGAGANVLTF. DNA for the CDR3: TGTGCCACTGGGGGAGCTGGGGCCAACGTCCTGACTTTC.

This clonotype was seen ten or more times. The chain couples TRBV4-1 to TRBJ2-7; TRBD2 matches at 10 bases. The CDR3 spans 15 residues. V trimming: 1 base; J trimming: 4 bases; junction bases outside the gene matches: 4. Germline V gene data show CDR1 as MGHRA and CDR2 as YSYEKL. In DNA, the CDR3 is TGCGCCAGCAGCCAAGTACCTAGCGGGGGATACGAGCAGTACGTC. Translation gives CASSQVPSGGYEQYV.

Only a few counts were recorded for this clonotype. The chain combines TRBV10-3 with TRBJ1-1, with a weak D call TRBD1 (6 bases). V was clipped by 3 bases and J by 3 bases, with 17 bases between them. Germline CDR1 reads ENHRY; CDR2 reads SYGVKD. The CDR3 has 16 amino acids. CDR3 nucleotide sequence: TGTGCCATCAGTGACGGGGGGGGCCGGTTGGACACTGAAGCTTTCTTT. Amino acid sequence: CAISDGGGRLDTEAFF.

This clonotype was detected a few times. J is TRBJ2-7 and V is TRBV9; 7 bases match TRBD2. The V and J ends lost 0 bases and 1 base, in that order; junction bases with no gene match: 4. This CDR3 has 15 amino acids. Germline-derived CDR1 and CDR2 are SGDLS and YYNGEE. CDR3 amino acids: CASSVGGGLSYEQYF. CDR3 bases: TGTGCCAGCAGCGTAGGGGGGGGTCTTTCCTACGAGCAGTACTTC. Together with reference TRBV9 and TRBJ2-7, the CDR3 gives the full variable domain: DSGVTQTPKHLITATGQRVTLRCSPRSGDLSVYWYQQSLDQGLQFLIQYYNGEERAKGNILERFSAQQFPDLHSELNLSSLELGDSALYFCASSVGGGLSYEQYFGPGTRLTVT.